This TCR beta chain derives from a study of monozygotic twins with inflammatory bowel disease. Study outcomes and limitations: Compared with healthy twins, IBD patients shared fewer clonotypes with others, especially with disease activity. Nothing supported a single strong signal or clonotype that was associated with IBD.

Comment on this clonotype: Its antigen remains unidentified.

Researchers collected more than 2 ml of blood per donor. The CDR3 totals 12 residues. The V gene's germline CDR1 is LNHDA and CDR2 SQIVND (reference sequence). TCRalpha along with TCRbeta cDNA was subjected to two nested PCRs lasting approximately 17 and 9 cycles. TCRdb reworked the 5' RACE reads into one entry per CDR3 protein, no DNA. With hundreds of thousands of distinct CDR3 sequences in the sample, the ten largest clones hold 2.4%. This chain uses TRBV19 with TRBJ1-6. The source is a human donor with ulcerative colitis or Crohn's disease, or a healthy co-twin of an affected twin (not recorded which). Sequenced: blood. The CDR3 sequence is CASSLQYSPLHF. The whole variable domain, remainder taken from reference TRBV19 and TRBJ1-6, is DGGITQSPKYLFRKEGQNVTLSCEQNLNHDAMYWYRQDPGQGLRLIYYSQIVNDFQKGDIAEGYSVSREKKESFPLTVTSAQKNPTAFYLCASSLQYSPLHFGNGTRLTVT.